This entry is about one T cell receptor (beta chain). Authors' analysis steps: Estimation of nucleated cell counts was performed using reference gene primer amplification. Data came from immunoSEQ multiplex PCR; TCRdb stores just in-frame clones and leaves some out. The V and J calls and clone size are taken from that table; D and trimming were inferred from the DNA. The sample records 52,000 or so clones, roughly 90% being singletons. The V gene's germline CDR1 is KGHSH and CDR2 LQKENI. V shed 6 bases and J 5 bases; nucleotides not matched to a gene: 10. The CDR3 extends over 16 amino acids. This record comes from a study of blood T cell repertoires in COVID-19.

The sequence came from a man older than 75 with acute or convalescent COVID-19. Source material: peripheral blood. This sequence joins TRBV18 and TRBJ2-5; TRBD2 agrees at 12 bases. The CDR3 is CASSLGLAGSRETQYF. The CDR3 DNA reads TGTGCCAGCTCCCTGGGACTAGCGGGTTCCAGGGAGACCCAGTACTTC.